The 9 T cell receptor beta chains in this list originate from one sample, sequenced in a study of cytomegalovirus exposure and HLA in healthy donors. Vbeta (60) and Jbeta (13) primers were used in the PCR. TCRdb's table, derived via immunoSEQ multiplex PCR, lists solely in-frame clones and lacks some. Here the sample spans roughly 97,000 clones, about 75% being singletons. Sequencing used PBMCs. These receptor sequences come from a man between 60 and 70 years old in good health and CMV-seropositive.

This chain uses TRBV7-2 with TRBJ1-1, with no clear D. V lost 4 bases, J lost 0 bases, and 15 bases lay in between. Germline loops: CDR1 SGHTA, CDR2 FQGNSA. The CDR3 length is 16 residues. In DNA, the CDR3 is TGTGCCAGCAGCTCCCGGCCGGGTAGCATGAACACTGAAGCTTTCTTT. Its protein product is CASSSRPGSMNTEAFF. The whole variable domain, remainder taken from reference TRBV7-2 and TRBJ1-1, is GAGVSQSPSNKVTEKGKDVELRCDPISGHTALYWYRQSLGQGLEFLIYFQGNSAPDKSGLPSDRFSAERTGGSVSTLTIQRTQQEDSAVYLCASSSRPGSMNTEAFFGQGTRLTVV.

The rearrangement links TRBV4-1 to TRBJ2-1; 14 positions agree with TRBD2. The J segment lost 4 bases and the V segment lost 4 bases, leaving 9 bases of the junction unmatched. This CDR3 region has 18 residues. Germline-derived CDR1 and CDR2 are MGHRA and YSYEKL. The CDR3 DNA sequence: TGCGCCAGCAGCCCGACTAGCGGGGGGGCTAACCTTTACAATGAGCAGTTCTTC. Translation: CASSPTSGGANLYNEQFF.

This clone showed up just once. The chain joins TRBV9 to TRBJ1-1; D remains ambiguous. The CDR3 consists of 15 residues. The V gene's germline CDR1 is SGDLS and CDR2 YYNGEE. Trimming pared 2 bases from V and 2 bases from J, leaving 13 bases between. DNA of the CDR3: TGTGCCAGCAGCGTCTCCTTGGCTGCCAACACTGAAGCTTTCTTT. This sequence encodes CASSVSLAANTEAFF.

This chain uses TRBV7-2 with TRBJ2-5; D may be TRBD2 (6 bases). This CDR3 contains 15 residues. Germline CDR1 SGHTA, CDR2 FQGNSA. Between the trimmed V and J ends, which lost 1 base and 5 bases, there was a span of 14 bases. The CDR3 nucleotides are TGTGCCAGCAGCTTAGATCTCGGGGGTCGGGAGACCCAGTACTTC. Amino acids: CASSLDLGGRETQYF.

The chain employs TRBV7-6 and TRBJ1-3; unclear D gene. CDR1 is SGHVS and CDR2 is FNYEAQ in the germline V gene. CDR3 length equals 13 residues. V gave up 5 bases and J gave up 4 bases, with 9 bases separating them. The CDR3 nucleotides are TGTGCCAGCAGCCCCCCCCCAGGAAACACCATATATTTT. Translated: CASSPPPGNTIYF.

The count of this clone is one. The chain recombines TRBV25-1 with TRBJ2-7; D is perhaps TRBD1 (5 bases). This CDR3 is 13 amino acids long. The V gene lost 2 bases and the J gene lost 3 bases, with 8 bases spanning the gap. Germline assignment: CDR1 MGHDK and CDR2 SYGVNS. For the CDR3, the DNA is TGTGCCAGCAGTGAAGGGGCCCACTACGAGCAGTACTTC. Its protein is CASSEGAHYEQYF.

V is TRBV6-5 and J is TRBJ2-5; D might be TRBD1 (6 bases). The DNA end is a closer match to TRBJ2-7, so the J assignment may be wrong. This CDR3 spans 15 amino acids. Germline V gene data show CDR1 as MNHEY and CDR2 as SVGAGI. CDR3 amino acids: CASSYQQGLSLEQYF. CDR3 bases: TGTGCCAGCAGTTACCAACAGGGCTTAAGCCTCGAGCAGTACTTC.

In its sample, this clone was seen a few times. The chain recombines TRBV5-6 with TRBJ2-7; possible D gene TRBD2, 7 bases. The CDR3 totals 15 residues. Trimming left V 4 bases short and J 2 bases short, with 16 bases between. Germline CDR1 and CDR2: SGHDT and YYEEEE. The CDR3 region has the DNA TGTGCCAGCAGCGGTTACGGGGGGCCGACCTACGAGCAGTACTTC. It yields the protein CASSGYGGPTYEQYF.

In this sample, this clone turned up once. The CDR3 sequence is CASSLDPVSYEQYF. In DNA, the CDR3 is TGCGCCAGCAGCTTGGATCCGGTCTCCTACGAGCAGTACTTC. The chain carries TRBV5-1 and TRBJ2-7; no clear D gene. Germline CDR1 and CDR2: SGHRS and YFSETQ. V was cut by 0 bases and J by 0 bases, with 7 bases left in between. The CDR3 runs 14 residues.